This is a list of T cell receptor beta chains from one sample in a study of regulatory T cells in long-lasting Graves disease. TCRdb fed the multiplex PCR reads into MiXCR, producing one record per CDR3 protein. The profile shows more than 300,000 distinct CDR3 sequences, about 10% of them singletons. This sample also belongs to another study, concerning T cells in Graves' hyperthyroidism and ophthalmopathy.

The source was peripheral blood mononuclear cells (PBMCs), collected at new diagnosis, from a patient treated with antithyroid drugs. Source of these receptors: a woman aged 18-29 years with Graves disease. Each CDR3 is given with its conserved first and last residue. D genes are given only for firm matches. The size entry gives once, few, many or a size class.

D	V	J	size	DNA	CDR3
TRBD2	TRBV6-2/TRBV6-3	TRBJ2-3	many	TGTGCCAGCAGTTACTCGGTACTAGCGGGAGGGCTCTCAGATACGCAGTATTTT	CASSYSVLAGGLSDTQYF
.	TRBV6-1	TRBJ2-2	many	TGTGCCAGCAGTGAATACGCTAGCTCCTGGGAGCTGTTTTTT	CASSEYASSWELFF
TRBD2	TRBV20-1	TRBJ2-7	many	TGCAGTGCTAGAGGCCGGGCTAGCGGGACCTACGAGCAGTACTTC	CSARGRASGTYEQYF
.	TRBV15	TRBJ2-7	many	TGTGCCACCAGCAGGACAGCCCGGATCTACAAGCAGTACTTC	CATSRTARIYKQYF
.	TRBV20-1	TRBJ1-4	many	TGCAGTGCTAGAGGCGACAGGACTTGGGGTGAAAAACTGTTTTTT	CSARGDRTWGEKLFF
.	TRBV12-3/TRBV12-4	TRBJ2-4	many	TGTGCCAGCAGGGTTTCGGCCCGCTACCGAGAACAGTACTTC	CASRVSARYREQYF
.	TRBV5-1	TRBJ1-1	many	TGCGCCAGCAGCTTGCAGGGGTCTGAAGCTTTCTTT	CASSLQGSEAFF
TRBD1	TRBV28	TRBJ1-2	many	TGTGCCAGCAGCCCGGGACAGGGGAACGGCTACACCTTC	CASSPGQGNGYTF
TRBD2	TRBV18	TRBJ2-3	many	TGTGCCAGCTCACCATCGGATAGCGGGGTCACAGATACGCAGTATTTT	CASSPSDSGVTDTQYF
.	TRBV6-5	TRBJ2-1	many	TGTGCCAGCAGTTACGGCGCCTCCGCGAAGCAGTTCTTC	CASSYGASAKQFF
.	TRBV5-1	TRBJ1-5	many	TGCGCCAGCAGCTTGGTACCGGCAGGGCGAGGTCAGCCCCAGCATTTT	CASSLVPAGRGQPQHF